A single T cell receptor (beta chain) is shown here with its context. This CDR3 comprises 19 residues. The V gene end was trimmed by 1 base and the J gene end by 2 bases; junction bases not matched to a gene: 13. The germline V gene has CDR1 DFQATT and CDR2 SNEGSKA (reference sequence). Previously reported methods and listed TCR primers produced the bulk TCR libraries. MiXCR, run by TCRdb on the PCR reads, gives a single entry per CDR3 protein. The table records 490,000 or so distinct CDR3 sequences, around 25% of them present only once. This entry is derived from a study of molecular identifiers for immune sequencing clone quantification. CD8+CD4-CCR7+CD45RA+ cells were sorted as naive CD8 T cells.

The sample comprised naive CD8+ T cells from blood, with Jurkat cell RNA spiked in. The subset is: FACS-sorted CD8+CD4-CCR7+CD45RA+ naive T cells. The rearrangement links TRBV20-1 to TRBJ2-1, with TRBD1 matching 11 bases. The receptor's source is a human donor in good health. Some libraries in this study had Jurkat cell RNA spiked in. This CDR3 is CSARGLHTGTGGTYNEQFF. The CDR3 DNA reads as TGCAGTGCTAGAGGCCTCCATACCGGGACAGGGGGAACCTACAATGAGCAGTTCTTC.